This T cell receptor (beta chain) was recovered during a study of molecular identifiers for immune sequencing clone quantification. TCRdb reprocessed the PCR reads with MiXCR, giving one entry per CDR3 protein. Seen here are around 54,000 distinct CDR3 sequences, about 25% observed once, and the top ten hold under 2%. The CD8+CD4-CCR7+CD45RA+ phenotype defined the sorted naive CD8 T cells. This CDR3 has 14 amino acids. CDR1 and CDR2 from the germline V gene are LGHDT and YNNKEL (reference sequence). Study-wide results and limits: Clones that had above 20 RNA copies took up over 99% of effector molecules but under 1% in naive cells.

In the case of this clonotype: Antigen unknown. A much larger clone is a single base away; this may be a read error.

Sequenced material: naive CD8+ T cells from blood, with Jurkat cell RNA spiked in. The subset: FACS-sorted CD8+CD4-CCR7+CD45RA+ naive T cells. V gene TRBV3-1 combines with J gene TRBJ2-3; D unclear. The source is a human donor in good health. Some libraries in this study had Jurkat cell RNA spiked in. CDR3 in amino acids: CASSQGRYTDTRYF. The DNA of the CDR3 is TGTGCCAGCAGCCAAGGGCGTTACACAGATACGCGGTATTTT.